The source of this TCR beta chain is a study of patients and donors after allogeneic stem cell transplantation. Germline CDR1 reads KGHDR; CDR2 reads SFDVKD. Between the trimmed V and J ends, which lost 9 bases and 4 bases, there was a span of 8 bases. CDR3 length equals 12 residues. TCRdb called the RT-PCR reads again in MiXCR, with one record for every CDR3 protein. The sample contains fewer than 500,000 distinct CDR3 sequences, roughly 16% of which appear only once. There are many counts of this clonotype. The material sequenced was blood, either unsorted or a sorted T cell fraction (not recorded which). This clonotype originated in a human donor who was either an allogeneic HSCT recipient or a stem cell or donor lymphocyte infusion donor (not recorded which). It is not recorded whose cells these are; they may come from a transplant donor. This chain links TRBV24-1 with TRBJ2-2, with a tentative D call TRBD1 (6 bases). CDR3 protein: CATGRGTGELFF. The CDR3 DNA is TGTGCCACCGGCAGGGGCACCGGGGAGCTGTTTTTT.